This T cell receptor (beta chain) came from a study of shared clonotypes between healthy human individuals. The CDR3 is made up of 20 amino acids. Looked up from germline, CDR1 is SNHLY and CDR2 is FYNNEI. Trimming at V came to 0 bases and at J to 6 bases, leaving 16 bases not matched to a gene. Sequencing was performed with immunoSEQ multiplex PCR; in TCRdb, only in-frame clones are kept and a portion is missing. The table includes about 300,000 clones, approximately 79% detected once. Researchers partitioned CD4+ cells into CD45RA+ naive and CD45RA-negative memory subsets. This chain uses TRBV2 with TRBJ2-2; 10 bases are a match to TRBD1. The clonotype comes from a man between 25 and 39 years old in good health. The source material was memory CD4+ T cells sorted from blood. The subset: CD45RA-negative fraction. The CDR3 DNA reads as TGTGCCAGCAGTGAAGCGCAAGGTCTCGGACAGGGGGATTTGGCCGGGGAGCTGTTTTTT. It encodes CASSEAQGLGQGDLAGELFF.